What follows are 20 T cell receptor beta chains derived from one specimen sequenced in a study of T cell responses to AZD1222 COVID-19 vaccine. Libraries were prepared by immunoSEQ multiplex PCR; TCRdb keeps only in-frame clonotypes and omits some of them. Here the sample spans under 150,000 clones, around nine tenths being singletons. The sequencing here drew on peripheral blood, taken on day 0 of AZD1222 vaccination. The receptors were gathered from an adult in good health.

The V and J genes are TRBV4-3 and TRBJ1-1; 9 bases are shared with TRBD1. Germline CDR1 LGHNA, CDR2 YSLEER. Trimming at V came to 0 bases and at J to 1 base, leaving 12 bases not matched to a gene. The length of the CDR3 is 19 residues. The CDR3 loop reads CASSQDVDRGRAENTEAFF. CDR3 nucleotides: TGCGCCAGCAGCCAAGATGTGGACAGGGGTCGCGCGGAGAACACTGAAGCTTTCTTT.

The chain has TRBV7-3 and TRBJ2-1; 9 bases align to TRBD2. Per germline, CDR1 SGHTA and CDR2 FQGTGA. The V segment lost 5 bases and the J segment 9 bases; nucleotides outside the gene matches: 11. The CDR3 is 15 amino acids. CDR3: CASSPNPSGTGEQFF. CDR3 DNA: TGTGCCAGCAGCCCAAACCCTAGCGGGACTGGTGAGCAGTTCTTC. The full variable domain, in which reference TRBV7-3 and TRBJ2-1 provide the parts outside the CDR3, is GAGVSQTPSNKVTEKGKYVELRCDPISGHTALYWYRQSLGQGPEFLIYFQGTGAADDSGLPNDRFFAVRPEGSVSTLKIQRTERGDSAVYLCASSPNPSGTGEQFFGPGTRLTVL.

The gene calls are TRBV6-6 and TRBJ1-2; 8 nucleotides agree with TRBD1. Germline trimming cut 8 bases from V and 2 bases from J; bases unmatched to any gene: 10. The germline CDR1 and CDR2 sequences are MNHNY and SVGAGI (reference sequence). The CDR3 runs to 15 residues. The CDR3 protein is CASSGQGEGNYGYTF. The CDR3 DNA is TGTGCCAGCTCAGGACAGGGAGAGGGAAACTATGGCTACACCTTC.

The J gene is TRBJ1-1, the V gene TRBV11-1; D unresolved. Germline V gives CDR1 SGHAT, CDR2 FQDESV (reference sequence). V lost 1 base to trimming and J lost 2 bases, with 8 bases between them. The CDR3 runs 14 residues. The CDR3 here is CASSLDGFNTEAFF. DNA of the CDR3: TGTGCCAGCAGCTTAGATGGCTTTAACACTGAAGCTTTCTTT.

This clone was seen just once. The chain combines TRBV4-2 with TRBJ1-2, with 9 positions matching TRBD1. The CDR3 is 17 amino acids. The trim removed 0 bases at V and 5 bases at J, leaving 10 bases unmatched. Per the germline V gene, CDR1 is LGHNA and CDR2 is YNFKEQ. CDR3 protein: CASSQDKGTGTIYGYTF. The CDR3 DNA reads as TGTGCCAGCAGCCAAGACAAGGGGACAGGGACGATTTATGGCTACACCTTC.

The gene calls are TRBV19 and TRBJ1-4; weak D call: TRBD1 (5 bases). The V and J ends lost 9 bases and 3 bases respectively, with 17 bases between them. CDR3 length: 15 amino acids. Germline assignment: CDR1 LNHDA and CDR2 SQIVND (reference sequence). Here the CDR3 DNA reads TGTGCCAGCAGAAACCGGGGGGGATCTAATGAAAAACTGTTTTTT. This translates into CASRNRGGSNEKLFF.

This rearrangement joins TRBV28 to TRBJ2-1; TRBD1 is a possible D gene (5 bases). The CDR3 covers 15 residues. V lost 6 bases, J lost 3 bases, and 15 bases lay in between. Germline values: CDR1 MDHEN, CDR2 SYDVKM. Here the CDR3 reads CASSPKTDNYNEQFF. CDR3 sequence (DNA): TGTGCCAGCAGCCCCAAGACAGACAACTACAATGAGCAGTTCTTC.

V gene TRBV19 combines with J gene TRBJ1-2, with D possibly matching TRBD1 (6 bases). Trimming pared 3 bases from V and 3 bases from J, leaving 11 bases between. Germline V gene lookup returns CDR1 LNHDA and CDR2 SQIVND (reference sequence). This CDR3 is built from 14 residues. DNA of the CDR3: TGTGCCAGTAGTATGAGGGGGGAGTACTATGGCTACACCTTC. Protein product: CASSMRGEYYGYTF.

This chain connects TRBV2 to TRBJ1-1, with TRBD1 identical over 7 bases. Germline CDR1 SNHLY, CDR2 FYNNEI. The CDR3 sequence is 13 residues long. With 8 bases clipped from V and 6 bases from J, the junction kept 9 bases outside the gene matches. As DNA, the CDR3 is TGTGCCAGCCTAGCGGACAGGCTGGCTGAAGCTTTCTTT. Protein product: CASLADRLAEAFF.

The genes are TRBV6-2 or TRBV6-3 and TRBJ2-3; 13 bases match TRBD2. Germline CDR1 MNHEY, CDR2 SVGEGT. The ends lost 5 bases at V and 2 bases at J; junction bases unmatched: 1. The CDR3 totals 15 residues. CDR3 loop: CASSTSGGATDTQYF. For the CDR3, the DNA is TGTGCCAGCAGTACTAGCGGGGGGGCCACAGATACGCAGTATTTT.

This clone was recorded once. The chain is built from TRBV12-3 or TRBV12-4 and TRBJ1-2; D remains unclear. The germline V and J ends were trimmed by 8 bases and 7 bases, with 11 bases remaining between them. This CDR3 comprises 11 residues. The CDR3 sequence: CASGEELGYTF. In DNA, the CDR3 is TGTGCCAGCGGGGAGGAACTTGGCTACACCTTC.

The chain is built from TRBV5-1 and TRBJ2-7; D gene ambiguous. V was clipped by 5 bases and J by 0 bases, with 18 bases between them. Germline V gene lookup returns CDR1 SGHRS and CDR2 YFSETQ. The CDR3 totals 16 residues. The chain's CDR3 is CASSPAASGLSYEQYF. The CDR3 coding sequence is TGCGCCAGCAGTCCTGCCGCCAGTGGGCTCTCCTACGAGCAGTACTTC.

This sequence joins TRBV30 and TRBJ2-5; 7 nucleotides line up with TRBD1. Unmatched junction bases numbered 5, after V lost 3 bases and J lost 1 base. Germline-derived CDR1 and CDR2 are GTSNPN and SVGIG (reference sequence). This CDR3 spans 14 amino acids. CDR3 residues: CAWRGTALQETQYF. CDR3 DNA: TGTGCCTGGAGAGGGACAGCCCTCCAAGAGACCCAGTACTTC.

The chain carries TRBV7-4 and TRBJ1-6; unclear D gene. The CDR3 is made up of 15 amino acids. Trimming left V 5 bases short and J 6 bases short, with 14 bases between. CDR1 is SGHVT, CDR2 SQSDAQ, per germline. CDR3 residues: CASSHPSTLNSPLHF. In DNA form, the CDR3 reads TGTGCCAGCAGCCACCCTTCGACTCTTAATTCACCCCTCCACTTT.

CDR3 protein: CASRQGAGNGYTF. DNA of the CDR3: TGTGCCAGCAGACAGGGGGCGGGGAATGGCTACACCTTC. This chain joins TRBV6-5 and TRBJ1-2; 9 nucleotides align to TRBD1. Germline values: CDR1 MNHEY, CDR2 SVGAGI. CDR3 length: 13 residues. The junction had 5 bases not matched to a gene; V was cut back by 6 bases and J by 6 bases.

The V and J genes are TRBV6-4 and TRBJ2-1; the match to TRBD2 covers 10 bases. The CDR3 runs 15 residues. Trimming removed 4 bases from V and 1 base from J; junction bases left unmatched: 1. Per the germline V gene, CDR1 is MRHNA and CDR2 is SNTAGT. CDR3 sequence: CASSATSGSYNEQFF. The CDR3 DNA sequence: TGTGCCAGCAGTGCGACTAGCGGGTCCTACAATGAGCAGTTCTTC.

The DNA of the CDR3 is TGTGCCAGCAGTCCCGGAATGGGGGGAGACTTTTTTTCACCCCTCCACTTT. Amino acids: CASSPGMGGDFFSPLHF. This sequence joins TRBV27 and TRBJ1-6, with D possibly TRBD1 on 5 matching bases. Trimming took off 5 bases at V and 9 bases at J, with 23 bases between the two ends. The germline gives CDR1 MNHEY, CDR2 SMNVEV (reference sequence). CDR3 length: 17 residues.

The rearrangement joins TRBV12-3 or TRBV12-4 to TRBJ2-1; a weak D match, TRBD1 (6 bases). The length of the CDR3 is 13 residues. V lost 7 bases, J lost 5 bases, and 12 bases lay in between. DNA of the CDR3: TGTGCCAGCATGGCAGGGGAACACAATGAGCAGTTCTTC. It specifies CASMAGEHNEQFF.

The V and J genes are TRBV29-1 and TRBJ1-2; TRBD1 agrees at 8 bases. CDR3 size: 12 residues. Germline trimming cut 7 bases from V and 5 bases from J; bases unmatched to any gene: 6. Looked up from germline, CDR1 is SQVTM and CDR2 is ANQGSEA. Written as DNA, the CDR3 is TGCAGCGCCCGGGACAGGACTTATGGCTACACCTTC. Its protein is CSARDRTYGYTF.

The sample holds a few counts of this clone. This rearrangement joins TRBV4-2 to TRBJ2-7; D is uncertain. The CDR3 has 15 residues. The germline V and J ends were trimmed by 3 bases and 0 bases, with 12 bases remaining between them. Germline lookup yields CDR1 LGHNA and CDR2 YNFKEQ. The CDR3 DNA reads as TGTGCCAGCAGCCAGACGACACTAAGCTCCTACGAGCAGTACTTC. This codes for CASSQTTLSSYEQYF.